The entry that follows covers one T cell receptor (beta chain) sequence. This entry belongs to a study of T cell responses to AZD1222 COVID-19 vaccine. The assay was immunoSEQ multiplex PCR, and TCRdb's table has in-frame clones only and misses some. Among 150,000 to 200,000 clones listed, approximately 93% were seen once. The receptor was derived from an adult in good health. The specimen comprised peripheral blood, sampled on day 0 of AZD1222 vaccination.

The CDR3 DNA is TGTGCCAGCAGCGCCACTTGGGACAGGGCTAACTATGGCTACACCTTC. It encodes CASSATWDRANYGYTF. The rearrangement uses TRBV7-9 and TRBJ1-2; 9 bases are shared with TRBD1. The CDR3 length is 16 residues. Unmatched junction bases numbered 7, after V lost 5 bases and J lost 0 bases. Germline-derived CDR1 and CDR2 are SEHNR and FQNEAQ (reference sequence).